This record concerns one T cell receptor (beta chain) sequence. This sample was taken from a study of blood T cell repertoires in COVID-19. The repertoire was sequenced with immunoSEQ multiplex PCR; TCRdb's copy has only in-frame clones and lacks some. The sample lists roughly 160,000 clones, 85% to 90% occurring once. Trimming pared 6 bases from V and 3 bases from J, leaving 13 bases between. Germline CDR1 reads MNHEY; CDR2 reads SVGAGI. This CDR3 spans 14 amino acids. Sequenced material: peripheral blood. This rearrangement joins TRBV6-5 to TRBJ2-3, with TRBD2 as a possible D gene (6 bases). The source of this sequence is a man between 60 and 70 years old with COVID-19, enrolled during active disease. The CDR3 protein is CASSLEGLTDTQYF. CDR3 coding DNA: TGTGCCAGCAGCCTGGAGGGCCTGACAGATACGCAGTATTTT.